The 18 T cell receptor beta chains presented below share a single source sample, sequenced in a study of cytomegalovirus exposure and HLA in healthy donors listed by TCRdb under 2017. Library preparation was by the immunoSEQ multiplex PCR assay. The table was pulled from immuneACCESS by TCRdb, which kept in-frame rearrangements only. Such tables lose some clones; where checked, under half of the loss comes from unresolved V genes, and the rest has no known cause. The sample table records under 150,000 clones; roughly nine tenths of these occur just once. Of the sample, 2.9% is held by the ten largest clones. Input material: PBMCs. These receptor sequences come from a young man in good health and CMV-seronegative.

The chain recombines TRBV19 with TRBJ1-1, with D maybe TRBD1 (5 bases). The CDR3 is 13 amino acids. V lost 5 bases, J lost 5 bases, and 12 bases lay in between. Germline V CDR1 and CDR2: LNHDA, SQIVND (reference sequence). In DNA form, the CDR3 reads TGTGCCAGTAGTGATAGGGGTCGTACTGAAGCTTTCTTT. This translates into CASSDRGRTEAFF.

The chain employs TRBV10-1 and TRBJ1-1; D gene uncertain. The germline V gene encodes CDR1 WNHNN and CDR2 SYGVQD (reference sequence). V dropped 0 bases and J dropped 0 bases, with 5 bases sitting between them. This CDR3 contains 14 residues. This chain's CDR3 is CASSESRMNTEAFF. The CDR3 bases are TGCGCCAGCAGTGAGTCGAGGATGAACACTGAAGCTTTCTTT.

This chain uses TRBV5-4 with TRBJ1-2; TRBD1 matches 7 bases. Germline-derived CDR1 and CDR2 are SGHNT and YYREEE (reference sequence). V was clipped by 2 bases and J by 9 bases; unmatched bases: 7. The CDR3 runs 13 residues. The CDR3 is CASSFTGAWRYTF. The CDR3 DNA reads as TGTGCCAGCAGCTTTACAGGGGCTTGGCGCTACACCTTC.

The chain recombines TRBV7-2 with TRBJ2-2, with 9 positions matching TRBD1. In germline, CDR1 is SGHTA, CDR2 FQGNSA. This CDR3 is built from 17 residues. J gave up 0 bases and V 2 bases, and 4 bases lay outside the gene matches. CDR3 nucleotide sequence: TGTGCCAGCAGCTTACCCCGGGACAGGGCGAACACCGGGGAGCTGTTTTTT. Protein: CASSLPRDRANTGELFF.

The V and J genes are TRBV7-6 and TRBJ2-3, with TRBD2 as a possible D gene (5 bases). V dropped 5 bases and J dropped 6 bases, with 27 bases sitting between them. The CDR3 contains 18 residues. Germline assignment: CDR1 SGHVS and CDR2 FNYEAQ. The CDR3 DNA reads as TGTGCCAGCAGCCTTACTTATCCTGGAGGCAGGTTGACCGATACGCAGTATTTT. It encodes CASSLTYPGGRLTDTQYF. Full variable domain (rest looked up from reference TRBV7-6 and TRBJ2-3): GAGVSQSPRYKVTKRGQDVALRCDPISGHVSLYWYRQALGQGPEFLTYFNYEAQQDKSGLPNDRFSAERPEGSISTLTIQRTEQRDSAMYRCASSLTYPGGRLTDTQYFGPGTRLTVL.

The genes are TRBV4-1 and TRBJ2-7; 7 nucleotides match TRBD1. This CDR3 is built from 16 residues. The trim removed 4 bases at V and 3 bases at J, leaving 12 bases unmatched. CDR1 and CDR2 from the germline V gene are MGHRA and YSYEKL. DNA for the CDR3: TGCGCCAGCAGCCCCTCTGCCGGGACAGACTACTACGAGCAGTACTTC. This translates into CASSPSAGTDYYEQYF.

CDR3 sequence (DNA): TGTGCCAGCAGTTATCCGGCGGGTTTGGGGAATCAGCCCCAGCATTTT. It yields the protein CASSYPAGLGNQPQHF. This chain links TRBV6-5 with TRBJ1-5, with D unclear. CDR1 and CDR2 (germline): MNHEY, SVGAGI. The V end lost 3 bases, the J end lost 4 bases, and 16 bases lay between the germline ends. CDR3 length: 16 amino acids.

The J gene is TRBJ1-1, the V gene TRBV18; D not resolved. CDR1 is KGHSH, CDR2 LQKENI, per germline. V was shortened by 2 bases and J by 2 bases, with 6 bases between the two germline ends. This CDR3 comprises 13 residues. Here the CDR3 DNA reads TGTGCCAGCTCACCAAGAGAAAACACTGAAGCTTTCTTT. Residues: CASSPRENTEAFF.

This clone was seen more than once but under ten times. The gene calls are TRBV25-1 and TRBJ2-5; D remains unclear. Trimming removed 4 bases from V and 5 bases from J, with 5 bases in between. The CDR3 is 11 residues long. Germline CDR1 and CDR2: MGHDK and SYGVNS. CDR3 in amino acids: CASSASETQYF. The CDR3 DNA is TGTGCCAGCAGTGCCTCCGAGACCCAGTACTTC.

The chain links TRBV11-3 to TRBJ2-3; 7 bases match TRBD1. Germline-derived CDR1 and CDR2 are SGHNT and YENEEA. CDR3 length equals 15 residues. Losses at the gene ends were 4 bases for V and 4 bases for J; bases not matched to a gene: 8. CDR3 coding DNA: TGTGCCAGCAGCTCGGGACAGCCTGGGGCAGATACGCAGTATTTT. Encoded protein: CASSSGQPGADTQYF.

This chain joins TRBV5-4 and TRBJ2-5; 7 bases agree with TRBD2. Germline V gives CDR1 SGHNT, CDR2 YYREEE (reference sequence). The CDR3 is 15 residues long. Germline trimming cut 6 bases from V and 4 bases from J; bases unmatched to any gene: 12. The CDR3 bases are TGTGCCAGCACCTGGGGCGGGGGAGAGTCAGAGACCCAGTACTTC. Translation: CASTWGGGESETQYF.

The chain has TRBV6-5 and TRBJ2-6; the match to TRBD1 covers 10 bases. Trimming took 4 bases from V and 11 from J; bases not matched to a gene: 5. Germline V gene lookup returns CDR1 MNHEY and CDR2 SVGAGI. CDR3 length: 14 residues. The CDR3 is CASSLTGGIDVLTF. The DNA of the CDR3 is TGTGCCAGCAGTTTGACAGGGGGCATCGACGTCCTGACTTTC.

This sequence joins TRBV6-1 and TRBJ2-5; no reliable D call. The V end lost 0 bases, the J end lost 5 bases, and 7 bases lay between the germline ends. Looked up from germline, CDR1 is MNHNS and CDR2 is SASEGT. The CDR3 covers 13 residues. The CDR3 spells CASSEARLETQYF. CDR3 coding DNA: TGTGCCAGCAGTGAAGCGCGTCTGGAGACCCAGTACTTC.

This sequence joins TRBV4-1 and TRBJ2-7; TRBD2 agrees at 10 bases. V shed 1 base, J shed 3 bases, and the junction held 9 bases outside the gene matches. From germline, CDR1 is MGHRA and CDR2 YSYEKL. This CDR3 region has 17 residues. CDR3 nucleotide sequence: TGCGCCAGCAGCCAAGCAATTGGGGCTAGCGGGAGCTACGAGCAGTACTTC. Protein product: CASSQAIGASGSYEQYF.

This clone has just one count. The chain employs TRBV6-4 and TRBJ1-1, with D possibly matching TRBD1 (6 bases). V was clipped by 7 bases and J by 1 base, with 19 bases between them. The CDR3 runs to 16 residues. Germline values: CDR1 MRHNA, CDR2 SNTAGT. For the CDR3, the DNA is TGTGCCAGCAAGCCTTTCCCAGAAGGGGGGAACACTGAAGCTTTCTTT. As protein: CASKPFPEGGNTEAFF.

V gene TRBV5-1 combines with J gene TRBJ1-2; D ambiguous. V was trimmed by 2 bases and J by 4 bases, leaving 15 bases between them. The CDR3 runs to 15 residues. Germline V gene data show CDR1 as SGHRS and CDR2 as YFSETQ. The CDR3 bases are TGCGCCAGCAGCTTACAACCTGGGCTTGTCTATGGCTACACCTTC. The encoded protein is CASSLQPGLVYGYTF.

The J gene is TRBJ1-3, the V gene TRBV4-3, with D uncertain. CDR1 is LGHNA and CDR2 is YSLEER in the germline V gene. The CDR3 contains 13 residues. Trimming took 4 bases from V and 4 from J, leaving 8 bases between them. CDR3 bases: TGCGCCAGCAGCCCCGAGTCCGGAAACACCATATATTTT. Protein sequence: CASSPESGNTIYF.

This chain joins TRBV5-4 and TRBJ1-5, with D possibly TRBD1 on 6 matching bases. Trimming took 0 bases from V and 4 from J, leaving 11 bases between them. The V gene's germline CDR1 is SGHNT and CDR2 YYREEE (reference sequence). CDR3 length: 15 amino acids. In nucleotides, the CDR3 is TGTGCCAGCAGCTTGGGCGGGGGGCAGAATCAGCCCCAGCATTTT. Translation: CASSLGGGQNQPQHF.